Given below is one T cell receptor (beta chain) in context. Its matching antigen is unknown. This entry belongs to a study of cytomegalovirus exposure and HLA in healthy donors. General study points: Clusters of TCRs from the first cohort tended to co-occur in the 90 to 150 validation repertoires (as a later analysis found).

Method: immunoSEQ multiplex PCR; TCRdb's copy keeps in-frame clones and lacks some. The table has approximately 270,000 clones, about 90% seen once. The V gene end was trimmed by 5 bases and the J gene end by 7 bases; junction bases not matched to a gene: 12. The CDR3 consists of 15 residues. The V gene's germline CDR1 is MDHEN and CDR2 SYDVKM. The receptor was derived from a woman younger than 35 in good health and CMV-seronegative. Sequenced input: PBMCs. This chain connects TRBV28 to TRBJ1-1; 8 bases align to TRBD1. The CDR3 DNA is TGTGCCAGCAGTACATCAGGGGGCCTTAGAGTTGAAGCTTTCTTT. Residues: CASSTSGGLRVEAFF.